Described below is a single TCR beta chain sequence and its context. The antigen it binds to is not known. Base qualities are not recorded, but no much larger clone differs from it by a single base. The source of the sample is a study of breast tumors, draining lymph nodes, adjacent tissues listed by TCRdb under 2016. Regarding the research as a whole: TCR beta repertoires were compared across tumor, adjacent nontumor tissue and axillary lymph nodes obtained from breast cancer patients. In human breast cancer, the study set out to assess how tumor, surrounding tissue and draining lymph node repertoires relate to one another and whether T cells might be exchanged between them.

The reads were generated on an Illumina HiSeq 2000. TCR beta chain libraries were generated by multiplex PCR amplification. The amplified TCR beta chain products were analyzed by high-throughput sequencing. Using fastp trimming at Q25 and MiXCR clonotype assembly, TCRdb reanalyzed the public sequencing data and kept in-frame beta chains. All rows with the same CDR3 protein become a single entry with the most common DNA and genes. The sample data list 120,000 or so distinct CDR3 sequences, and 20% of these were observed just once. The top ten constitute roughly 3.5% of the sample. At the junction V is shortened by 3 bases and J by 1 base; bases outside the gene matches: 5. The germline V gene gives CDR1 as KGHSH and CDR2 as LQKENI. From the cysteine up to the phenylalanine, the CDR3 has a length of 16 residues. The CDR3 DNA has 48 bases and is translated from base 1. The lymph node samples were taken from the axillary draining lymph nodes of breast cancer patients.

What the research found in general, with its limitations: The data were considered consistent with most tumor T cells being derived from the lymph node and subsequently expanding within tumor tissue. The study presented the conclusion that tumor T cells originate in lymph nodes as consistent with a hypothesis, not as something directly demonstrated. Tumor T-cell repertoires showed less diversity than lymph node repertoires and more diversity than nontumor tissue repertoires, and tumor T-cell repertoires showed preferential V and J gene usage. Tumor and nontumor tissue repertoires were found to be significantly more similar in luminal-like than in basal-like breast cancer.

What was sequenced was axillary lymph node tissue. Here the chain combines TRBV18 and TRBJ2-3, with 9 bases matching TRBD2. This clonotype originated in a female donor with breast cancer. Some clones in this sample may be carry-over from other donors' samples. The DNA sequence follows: TGTGCCAGCTCACCGCTAGCGGGGCATGGCACAGATACGCAGTATTTT. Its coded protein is CASSPLAGHGTDTQYF.